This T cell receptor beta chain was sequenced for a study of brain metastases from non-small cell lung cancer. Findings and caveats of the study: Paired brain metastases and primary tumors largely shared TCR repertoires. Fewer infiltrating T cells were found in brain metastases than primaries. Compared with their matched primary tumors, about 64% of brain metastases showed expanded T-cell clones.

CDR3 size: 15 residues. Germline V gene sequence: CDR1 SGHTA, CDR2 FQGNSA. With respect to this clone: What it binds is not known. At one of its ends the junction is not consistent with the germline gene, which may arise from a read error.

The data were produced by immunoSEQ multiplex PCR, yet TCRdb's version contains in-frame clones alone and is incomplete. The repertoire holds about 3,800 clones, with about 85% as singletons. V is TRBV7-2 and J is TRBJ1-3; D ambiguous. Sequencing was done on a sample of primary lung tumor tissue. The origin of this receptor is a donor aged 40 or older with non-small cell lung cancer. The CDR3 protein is CASDTTDSSENTIYF. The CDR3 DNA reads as TGTGCCAGCGATACGACGGATAGCTCTGAAAACACCATATATTTT.